This TCR beta chain was captured by sequencing in a study of graft-versus-host responses after intestinal transplantation (dated by TCRdb to 2020 to 2022). Background for the entire study: The transplants that recipients got were multivisceral, liver-intestinal, or isolated intestinal. After intestinal transplantation, graft-versus-host and host-versus-graft alloreactive T cell clones were followed in the graft, circulation and bone marrow using bulk TCR-beta CDR3 sequencing. Instead of going to the commercial service, samples from a few later patients were sequenced in-house on an Illumina MiSeq and processed with MiXCR. Donor T cell macrochimerism was defined as a peak of at least 4% donor T cells among recipient peripheral blood mononuclear cells. Of the roughly 25 intestinal transplant recipients enrolled in the cohort, one of whom was a retransplant, a few patients without pretransplant specimens were excluded. Alloreactive clones were identified by sequencing pre-transplant mixed lymphocyte reaction products and comparing them with unstimulated pre-transplant donor and recipient T cells. Every recipient was given anti-thymocyte globulin induction, then maintenance tacrolimus and steroids for roughly three years. The research as a whole found: Conclusions were limited by the relatively low number and heterogeneity of intestinal transplant patients. GvH clones turned up in recipient bone marrow, with some appearing earlier in ileal mucosa or blood, a pattern consistent with an intestinal mucosal origin. Early after transplant, declines in HvG clones were associated with peak levels of circulating GvH clones. Patients with donor T cell macrochimerism had high GvH to HvG T cell clonal ratios in their allografts.

This sample's time point label indicates: cells obtained before transplantation from donor or recipient. CD3+CD4+ and CD3+CD8+ populations were FACS-sorted from unstimulated pre-transplant donor and recipient cells taken from spleen or lymph nodes. Concerning this clone itself: This receptor's antigen is unknown. The record has no base qualities; no much larger clone is one base away.

Library construction relied on the immunoSEQ multiplex PCR assay. For most patients, genomic DNA was isolated with the Qiagen DNeasy Blood and Tissue Kit and sent frozen to Adaptive Biotechnologies for TCR sequencing. For most patients, high-throughput TCR-beta CDR3 sequencing of genomic DNA was performed by Adaptive Biotechnologies. The authors' analysis ran thus. Adaptive's ImmunoSEQ software was the source of the TCR sequencing data for 18 patients, while a few other patients were processed with MiXCR and VDJtools. CD4 versus CD8 sorting errors were corrected by removing sequences found in both subsets at a frequency ratio below 5:1. CDR3 nucleotide sequences shared between donor and recipient were removed because the origin of such sequences could not be assigned. At least 2-fold expansion over unstimulated cells and a minimum CFSE-low frequency of 0.002% (template counts) or 0.001% (read counts) were required for clones to be classified as alloreactive. A clone was considered mappable if detected in the sequenced pre-transplant spleen, lymph node, or MLR CFSE-low populations of the donor or recipient. The cumulative frequency of alloreactive clones was calculated as a percentage of all sequences, weighted by copy number. Sourced from immuneACCESS, this table was stored by TCRdb with only in-frame sequences that have V and J called. A share of the clones is absent; for the studies checked, an unresolved V gene accounts for under half, and the remainder has no known explanation. V and J calls and clone size are given by that table; D and trimming were obtained from the DNA. This sample is represented by about 99,000 clones; roughly 93% of them were singletons. The ten largest clonotypes hold roughly 1.2% of the sample.

The clonotype originates from a human donor who received an intestinal transplant. Sequenced material: unstimulated CD8+ T cells sorted from spleen or lymph node cells, taken before intestinal transplant.

The base sequence is TGTGCCAGCAGCCGGGGGGACAGGGGGCTTACCTACGAGCAGTACTTC. It is translated as CASSRGDRGLTYEQYF. The sequence joins TRBV7-9 to TRBJ2-7, with 12 central nucleotides matching TRBD1. V and J are trimmed by 5 bases and 2 bases, and the gene matches miss 7 bases of the junction. CDR1 and CDR2, per the germline V gene (reference sequence), are SEHNR and FQNEAQ. The cysteine opens and the phenylalanine closes a CDR3 of 16 amino acids. This entry keeps only the CDR3 DNA: 48 bases, framed from base 1.